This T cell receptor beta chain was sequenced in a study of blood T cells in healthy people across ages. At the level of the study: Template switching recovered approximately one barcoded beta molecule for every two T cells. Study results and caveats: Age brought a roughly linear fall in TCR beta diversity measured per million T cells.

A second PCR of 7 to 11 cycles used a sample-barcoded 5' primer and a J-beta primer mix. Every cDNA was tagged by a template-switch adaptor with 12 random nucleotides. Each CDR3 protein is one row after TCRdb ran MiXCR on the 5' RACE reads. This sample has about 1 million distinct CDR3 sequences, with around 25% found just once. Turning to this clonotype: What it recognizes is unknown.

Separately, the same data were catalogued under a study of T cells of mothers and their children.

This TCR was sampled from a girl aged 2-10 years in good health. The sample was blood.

CDR3 protein: CASSQAYQGAGHEQYF. The CDR3 nucleotides are TGCGCCAGCAGCCAAGCGTACCAGGGGGCCGGCCACGAGCAGTACTTC. This chain links TRBV4-1 with TRBJ2-7; 8 bases line up with TRBD1. With 1 base clipped from V and 5 bases from J, the junction kept 10 bases outside the gene matches. The CDR3 totals 16 residues. Germline values: CDR1 MGHRA, CDR2 YSYEKL.